This TCR beta chain was sequenced during a study of vaccination and CD4 T cells after COVID-19. With regard to this clonotype: Its specificity is unknown.

Trimming left V 3 bases short and J 7 bases short, with 13 bases between. This CDR3 has 13 residues. Looked up from germline, CDR1 is DFQATT and CDR2 is SNEGSKA (reference sequence). Documented treatment: roughly nine-day PBMC culture with coronavirus spike peptide pools or control peptides (ViraFEST assay). Cultured CD4+ T cell DNA underwent sequencing with the Oncomine TCR Beta short-read assay. In TCRdb, the PCR reads were re-called with MiXCR into one record per CDR3 protein. The table includes roughly 20,000 distinct CDR3 sequences, around four fifths detected once. Here the sequenced sample was CD4+ T cells from blood, cultured in vitro, taken after SARS-CoV-2 vaccination. The sequence came from a human donor who received a COVID-19 vaccine. This chain links TRBV20-1 with TRBJ1-5, with D hard to call. DNA for the CDR3: TGCAGTGCTAGTGGTGGGGTGGCCCAGCCCCAGCATTTT. Residues: CSASGGVAQPQHF.